The subject of this entry is one TCR beta chain. This record belongs to a study of identifying expanded T cells in peripheral blood. Assay: immunoSEQ multiplex PCR; the TCRdb copy retains only in-frame clones and omits some. The sample contains approximately 100,000 clones, roughly nine tenths of which appear only once. The sample taken for sequencing was blood. The source of this sequence is a person aged 18-69 years in good health.

The CDR3 region has the DNA TGTGCCAGCTCACGCTGGGAGGGGGATGAAAAACTGTTTTTT. Protein sequence: CASSRWEGDEKLFF. This rearrangement joins TRBV18 to TRBJ1-4; the D gene is possibly TRBD1 (6 bases). The CDR3 is 14 amino acids. The germline V and J ends were trimmed by 4 bases and 6 bases, with 12 bases remaining between them. The germline CDR1 and CDR2 sequences are KGHSH and LQKENI.